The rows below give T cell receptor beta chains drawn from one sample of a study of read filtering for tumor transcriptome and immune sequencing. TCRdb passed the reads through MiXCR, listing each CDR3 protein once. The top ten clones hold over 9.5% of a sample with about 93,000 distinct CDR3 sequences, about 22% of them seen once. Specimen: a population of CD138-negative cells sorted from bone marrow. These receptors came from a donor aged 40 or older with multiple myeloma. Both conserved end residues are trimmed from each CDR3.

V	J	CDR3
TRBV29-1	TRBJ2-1	SGRARAYNEQF
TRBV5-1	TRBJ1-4	ASSLLQQGRKVF
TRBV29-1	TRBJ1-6	SVTVGDNSPLH
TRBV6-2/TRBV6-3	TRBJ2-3	ASSYPSGTRPDTQY
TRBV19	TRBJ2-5	ASSRGAAGVETQY
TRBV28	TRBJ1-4	ASSQATATNEKLF
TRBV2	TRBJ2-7	ASSEPGRGVYEQY
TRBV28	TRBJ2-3	ASSSFSNTQY
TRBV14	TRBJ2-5	ASSQDFETQY
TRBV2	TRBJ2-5	ASSEEGTQY
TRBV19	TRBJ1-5	ASSRERGNQPQH
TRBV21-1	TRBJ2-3	ASSITTDTQY
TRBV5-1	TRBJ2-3	ASSLGQGASTDTQY
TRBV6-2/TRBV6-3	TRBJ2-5	ASSSAGAAQETQY
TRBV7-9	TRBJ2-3	ASSPSASGDTDTQY
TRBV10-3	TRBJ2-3	AIGKLDTDTQY
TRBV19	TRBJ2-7	ASKKQAQGLYEQY
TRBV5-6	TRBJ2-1	ASSLQSSYNEQF
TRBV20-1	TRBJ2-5	SARDNRD
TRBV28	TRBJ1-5	ASRFITGQPQH
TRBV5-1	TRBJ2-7	ASSLDPTSSYEQY
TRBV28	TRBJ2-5	ASTIGTQETQY
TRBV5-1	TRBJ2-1	ASSALSSYNEQF
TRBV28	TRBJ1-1	ASSPFLFEAF
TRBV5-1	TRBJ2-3	ASSLTPSGVTDTQY
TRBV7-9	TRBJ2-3	ASSLVGTSTDTQY
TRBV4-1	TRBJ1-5	ASSLESGGLSGNQPQH
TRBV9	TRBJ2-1	ASSPSGAYNEQF
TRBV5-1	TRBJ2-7	ASSLQGGIYEQY
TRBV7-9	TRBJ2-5	ASSLEASGKQETQY
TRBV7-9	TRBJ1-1	ASSLGSGGEAF
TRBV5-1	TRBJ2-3	ASSLSLAGSTDTQY
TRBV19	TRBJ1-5	ASRDTINQPQH
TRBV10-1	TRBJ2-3	ASSGAGTTDTQY
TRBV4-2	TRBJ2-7	ASSEAGTLNYEQY
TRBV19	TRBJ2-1	ASSIASPPHNEQF
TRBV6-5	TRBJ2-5	ASSPLAVYQEAQY
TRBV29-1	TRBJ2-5	SVKGSLGETQY
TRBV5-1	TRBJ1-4	ASRTTGIEKLF
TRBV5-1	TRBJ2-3	ASSPGTSGAGPDTQY
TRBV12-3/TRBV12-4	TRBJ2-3	ASRHSGGAGTDMQY
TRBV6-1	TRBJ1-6	ASSENSPLH
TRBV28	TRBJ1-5	ASSPNTWGDQPQH
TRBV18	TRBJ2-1	ASSTLAGAGNEQF
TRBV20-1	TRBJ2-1	SARLRSPRAYNEQF
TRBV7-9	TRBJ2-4	ASSAAGPQY
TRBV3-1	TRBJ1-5	ASSRQGGSNQPQH
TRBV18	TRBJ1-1	ASSPSTGNTEAF
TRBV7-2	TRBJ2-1	ASRSPGVHNEQF
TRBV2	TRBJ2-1	AGSEGEGAEF
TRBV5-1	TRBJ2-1	ASSWGTSNEQF
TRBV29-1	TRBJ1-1	SVGQGGTEAF
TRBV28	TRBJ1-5	ASSPHSNQPQH
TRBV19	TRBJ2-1	ASTSGLAVNEQF
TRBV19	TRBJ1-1	ASSSRIGGKRNTEAF